This TCR beta chain was documented in a study of CD8 T cells in Susac syndrome. The CDR3 sequence is 17 residues long. Trimming took 6 bases from V and 5 from J, leaving 25 bases between them. Reverse transcription of about 0.5 to 1 ug RNA was carried out with random hexamers. immunoSEQ multiplex PCR amplified TCR beta CDR3 across 54 Vbeta, 13 Jbeta. Each CDR3 protein is one row after TCRdb ran MiXCR on the immunoSEQ multiplex PCR reads. The sample comprises some 150,000 distinct CDR3 sequences, 85% to 95% of which are singletons, and 0.15% to 0.2% rests with the top ten. The receptor was derived from a human donor with Susac syndrome. Source material: CD4+ T cells from PBMCs. The chain employs TRBV12-3 or TRBV12-4 and TRBJ2-5; possible D gene TRBD2, 6 bases. The CDR3 here is CASSPRGIAGMGETQYF. The CDR3 bases are TGTGCCAGCAGCCCCCGGGGGATTGCGGGGATGGGGGAGACCCAGTACTTC.